A selection of T cell receptor beta chains follows, all from one sample in a study of blood T cell repertoires in COVID-19. Sequencing was performed with immunoSEQ multiplex PCR; in TCRdb, only in-frame clones are kept and a portion is missing. The data contain roughly 180,000 clones, around 82% of them singletons. Sequenced material: PBMCs or T cells enriched from blood (not recorded which). These receptor sequences come from a man aged 55 to 70 who had recovered from COVID-19. Both conserved end residues are part of each CDR3. D genes are given only for firm matches. A clone size is listed for some rows: how often the clone was seen (once, few, many), or a class if it is expanded.

abundance	v_gene	j_gene	d_gene	CDR3aa	CDR3nt
-	TRBV28	TRBJ2-5	-	CASSFLKGGQETQYF	TGTGCCAGCAGTTTTCTTAAGGGAGGCCAAGAGACCCAGTACTTC
few	TRBV13	TRBJ2-3	-	CASSLSPSTDTQYF	TGTGCCAGCAGCTTGAGTCCTAGCACAGATACGCAGTATTTT
few	TRBV6-2/TRBV6-3	TRBJ2-3	TRBD2	CASSYSTSGGTDTQYF	TGTGCCAGCAGTTACTCTACTAGCGGGGGCACAGATACGCAGTATTTT
-	TRBV12-3/TRBV12-4	TRBJ2-1	-	CASSLSSYNEQFF	TGTGCCAGCAGTCTTAGCTCCTACAATGAGCAGTTCTTC
few	TRBV28	TRBJ1-5	TRBD1	CASSVRQGINQPQHF	TGTGCCAGCAGTGTCAGACAGGGAATCAATCAGCCCCAGCATTTT
-	TRBV11-1	TRBJ2-3	TRBD2	CASSSSGSLDTQYF	TGTGCCAGCAGCTCTAGCGGGAGTTTGGATACGCAGTATTTT
-	TRBV7-2	TRBJ2-7	TRBD2	CASSTALAGAAEQYF	TGTGCCAGCAGCACGGCACTAGCGGGGGCCGCGGAGCAGTACTTC
-	TRBV11-1	TRBJ2-1	TRBD2	CASSSLAGGPGEQFF	TGTGCCAGCAGCTCTTTAGCGGGAGGGCCTGGTGAGCAGTTCTTC
-	TRBV7-3	TRBJ2-3	-	CASSLGGTPSSDTQYF	TGTGCCAGCAGCCTCGGCGGGACTCCGAGCTCGGATACGCAGTATTTT
-	TRBV15	TRBJ1-2	TRBD1	CATSRTGTVGGNGYTF	TGTGCCACCAGCAGAACAGGGACAGTAGGAGGGAATGGCTACACCTTC
-	TRBV6-1	TRBJ2-7	-	CASSEGGHNYEQYF	TGTGCCAGCAGTGAAGGAGGGCATAACTACGAGCAGTACTTC
-	TRBV19	TRBJ1-4	-	CASKRRLGATNEKLFF	TGTGCCAGTAAAAGACGACTCGGTGCAACTAATGAAAAACTGTTTTTT
-	TRBV29-1	TRBJ2-1	TRBD1	CSVGGQGQPFFTYNEQFF	TGCAGCGTTGGGGGACAGGGCCAACCCTTTTTTACCTACAATGAGCAGTTCTTC
-	TRBV5-1	TRBJ1-4	TRBD1	CASSLGRGNEKLFF	TGCGCCAGCAGCTTGGGCAGGGGGAATGAAAAACTGTTTTTT
-	TRBV6-1	TRBJ1-5	-	CASSGPEGVGSQPQHF	TGTGCCAGCAGTGGGCCCGAAGGGGTGGGTAGCCAGCCCCAGCATTTT
-	TRBV6-5	TRBJ2-5	-	CASRGHEETQYF	TGTGCCAGCAGGGGCCACGAAGAGACCCAGTACTTC
-	TRBV6-5	TRBJ1-5	-	CASSYSDSRISPQHF	TGTGCCAGCAGTTACTCCGACAGTAGAATCAGCCCCCAGCATTTT
few	TRBV4-1	TRBJ1-5	-	CASSQVGAFGNQPQHF	TGCGCCAGCAGCCAAGTGGGGGCGTTCGGCAATCAGCCCCAGCATTTT
-	TRBV5-1	TRBJ1-2	TRBD1	CASSLESGGWGYTF	TGCGCCAGCAGCTTGGAATCAGGGGGATGGGGCTACACCTTC
many	TRBV6-5	TRBJ2-7	-	CASSYSYRSSYEQYF	TGTGCCAGCAGTTACTCGTACAGGAGCTCCTACGAGCAGTACTTC
-	TRBV5-1	TRBJ2-7	TRBD1	CASSLQGLDEQYF	TGCGCCAGCAGCCTACAGGGGTTGGACGAGCAGTACTTC
once	TRBV5-1	TRBJ2-2	TRBD1	CASAKGQANTGELFF	TGCGCCAGCGCCAAGGGACAGGCTAACACCGGGGAGCTGTTTTTT
-	TRBV7-2	TRBJ1-2	TRBD1	CASSPQTGLKNGYTF	TGTGCCAGCAGCCCCCAGACAGGGTTAAAAAATGGCTACACCTTC
-	TRBV10-3	TRBJ1-3	-	CAISEHRKSSGNTIYF	TGTGCCATCAGTGAGCACAGGAAGAGCTCTGGAAACACCATATATTTT
-	TRBV19	TRBJ1-5	TRBD1	CASSNSGGNQPQHF	TGTGCCAGTAGCAACTCAGGGGGGAATCAGCCCCAGCATTTT
-	TRBV19	TRBJ2-3	-	CASSERGTDTQYF	TGTGCCAGTAGTGAGAGGGGGACAGATACGCAGTATTTT
-	TRBV11-3	TRBJ2-2	TRBD1	CASSLRQGAFTGELFF	TGTGCCAGCAGCTTGAGGCAGGGGGCATTCACCGGGGAGCTGTTTTTT
once	TRBV5-1	TRBJ1-3	TRBD1	CASSLGSAGGPRSGNTIYF	TGCGCCAGCAGCTTGGGATCTGCAGGGGGCCCCCGCTCTGGAAACACCATATATTTT